What follows describes a single T cell receptor (beta chain). This entry comes from a study of T cell changes during pregnancy in multiple sclerosis. This table comes from immunoSEQ multiplex PCR, and its TCRdb copy is limited to in-frame clones, with some not included. This table has 90,000 to 120,000 clones, around 93% appearing once. Per germline, CDR1 GTSNPN and CDR2 SVGIG (reference sequence). Trimming removed 0 bases from V and 0 bases from J, with 7 bases in between. The CDR3 runs 14 residues. Sequencing was performed on peripheral blood, taken in the third trimester of pregnancy. This sequence joins TRBV30 and TRBJ2-3; D remains ambiguous. The sequence derives from a female donor in good health, enrolled as a control in a pregnancy study. CDR3 region: CAWSVRVSTDTQYF. The CDR3 coding sequence is TGTGCCTGGAGTGTTCGGGTGAGCACAGATACGCAGTATTTT.